This entry concerns a single T cell receptor beta chain. The antigen is not known. The record originates from a study of post-analysis software for immune sequencing data. Study results and caveats: In multiple sclerosis, normalized Chao1 diversity was significantly below that of controls. Higher frequency in patients than in controls was seen for 5 or 6 TRBV segments, with TRBV5-6, TRBV5-1 and TRBV20-1 among them. Strong co-clustering by F measure was seen for same-batch samples.

Trimming took off 4 bases at V and 7 bases at J, with 11 bases between the two ends. This CDR3 region has 13 residues. Germline V gene data show CDR1 as MNHNS and CDR2 as SASEGT. Unique molecular identifiers were built into the TCR beta cDNA libraries. T cells numbering roughly 1 to 11 million yielded cDNA molecules that totaled approximately 500,000. One entry per CDR3 protein, called by TCRdb with MiXCR from the PCR reads. The sample holds approximately 360,000 distinct CDR3 sequences; around 37% are singletons and the top ten take over 10%. The chain combines TRBV6-1 with TRBJ2-1; D is perhaps TRBD1 or TRBD2 (5 bases each). The sample taken for sequencing was blood. The TCR originated in a girl aged 10 to 17 with multiple sclerosis. The CDR3, as DNA: TGTGCCAGCAGTGTAGGTTGGGGGAATGAGCAGTTCTTC. Amino acids: CASSVGWGNEQFF.